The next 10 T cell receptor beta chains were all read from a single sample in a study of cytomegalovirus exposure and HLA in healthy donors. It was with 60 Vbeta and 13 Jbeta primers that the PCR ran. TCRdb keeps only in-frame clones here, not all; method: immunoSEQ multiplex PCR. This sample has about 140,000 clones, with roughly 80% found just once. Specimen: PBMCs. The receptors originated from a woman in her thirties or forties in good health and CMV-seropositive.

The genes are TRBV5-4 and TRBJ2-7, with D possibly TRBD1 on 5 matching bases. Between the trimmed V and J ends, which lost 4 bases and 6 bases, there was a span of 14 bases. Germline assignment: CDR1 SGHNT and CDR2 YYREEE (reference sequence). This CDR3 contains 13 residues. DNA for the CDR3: TGTGCCAGCAGCCCAGGGATCGCCGGCGAGCAGTACTTC. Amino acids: CASSPGIAGEQYF.

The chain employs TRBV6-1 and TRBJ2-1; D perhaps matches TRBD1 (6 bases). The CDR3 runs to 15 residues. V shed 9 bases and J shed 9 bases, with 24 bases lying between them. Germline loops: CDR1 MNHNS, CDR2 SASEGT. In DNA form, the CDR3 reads TGTGCCAGTAATCCCGGTGGCAGGGGTTGGGGTGAGCAGTTCTTC. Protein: CASNPGGRGWGEQFF.

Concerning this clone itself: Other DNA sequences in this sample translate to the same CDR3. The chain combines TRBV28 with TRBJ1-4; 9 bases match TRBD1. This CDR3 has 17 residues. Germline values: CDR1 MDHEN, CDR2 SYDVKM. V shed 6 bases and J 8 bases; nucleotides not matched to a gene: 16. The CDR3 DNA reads TGTGCCAGCAGAAGACCGGGACAGGGCTACAGGGGCGAAAAACTGTTTTTT. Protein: CASRRPGQGYRGEKLFF. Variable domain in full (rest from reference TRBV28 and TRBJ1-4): DVKVTQSSRYLVKRTGEKVFLECVQDMDHENMFWYRQDPGLGLRLIYFSYDVKMKEKGDIPEGYSVSREKKERFSLILESASTNQTSMYLCASRRPGQGYRGEKLFFGSGTQLSVL.

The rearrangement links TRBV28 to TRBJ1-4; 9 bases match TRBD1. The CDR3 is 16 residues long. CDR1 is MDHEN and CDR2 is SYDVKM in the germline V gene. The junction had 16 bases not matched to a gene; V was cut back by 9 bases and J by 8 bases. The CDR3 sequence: CASNSLGYRGREKLFF. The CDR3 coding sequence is TGTGCCAGTAACAGTTTGGGTTACAGGGGGCGCGAAAAACTGTTTTTT. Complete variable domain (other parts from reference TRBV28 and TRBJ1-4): DVKVTQSSRYLVKRTGEKVFLECVQDMDHENMFWYRQDPGLGLRLIYFSYDVKMKEKGDIPEGYSVSREKKERFSLILESASTNQTSMYLCASNSLGYRGREKLFFGSGTQLSVL.

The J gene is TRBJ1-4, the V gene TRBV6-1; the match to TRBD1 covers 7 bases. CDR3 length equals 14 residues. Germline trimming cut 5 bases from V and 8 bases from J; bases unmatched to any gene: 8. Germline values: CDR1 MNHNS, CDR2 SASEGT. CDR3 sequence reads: CASSRDSPGEKLFF. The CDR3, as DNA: TGTGCCAGCAGTCGGGACAGTCCCGGGGAAAAACTGTTTTTT.

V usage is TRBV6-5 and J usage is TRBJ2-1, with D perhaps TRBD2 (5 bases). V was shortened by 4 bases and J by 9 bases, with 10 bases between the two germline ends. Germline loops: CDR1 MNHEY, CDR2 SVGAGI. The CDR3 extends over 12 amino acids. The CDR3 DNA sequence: TGTGCCAGCAGTTCTGGGAGAGGTGAGCAGTTCTTC. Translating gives CASSSGRGEQFF.

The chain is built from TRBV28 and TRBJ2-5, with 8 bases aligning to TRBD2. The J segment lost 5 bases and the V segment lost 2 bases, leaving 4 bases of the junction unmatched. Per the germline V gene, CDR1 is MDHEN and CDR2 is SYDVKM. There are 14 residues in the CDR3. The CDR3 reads CASSLIAGRETQYF. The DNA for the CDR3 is TGTGCCAGCAGTTTAATAGCGGGGAGGGAGACCCAGTACTTC.

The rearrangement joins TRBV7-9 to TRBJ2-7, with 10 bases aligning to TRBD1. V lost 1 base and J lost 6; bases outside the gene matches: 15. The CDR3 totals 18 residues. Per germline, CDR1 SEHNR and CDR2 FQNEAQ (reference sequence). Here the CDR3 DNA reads TGTGCCAGCAGCTTAGAGTGGGGGGGGGACAGGGGACGACGCGAGCAGTACTTC. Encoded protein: CASSLEWGGDRGRREQYF.

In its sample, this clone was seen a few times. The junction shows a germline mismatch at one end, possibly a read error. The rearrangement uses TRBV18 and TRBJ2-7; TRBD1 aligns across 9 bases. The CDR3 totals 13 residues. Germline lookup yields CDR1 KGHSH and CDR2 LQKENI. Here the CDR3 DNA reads TGTGCCAGCTCCCCACGGACAGGGGTCGAGCAGTACTTC. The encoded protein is CASSPRTGVEQYF. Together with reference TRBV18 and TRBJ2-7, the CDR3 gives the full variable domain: NAGVMQNPRHLVRRRGQEARLRCSPMKGHSHVYWYRQLPEEGLKFMVYLQKENIIDESGMPKERFSAEFPKEGPSILRIQQVVRGDSAAYFCASSPRTGVEQYFGPGTRLTVT.

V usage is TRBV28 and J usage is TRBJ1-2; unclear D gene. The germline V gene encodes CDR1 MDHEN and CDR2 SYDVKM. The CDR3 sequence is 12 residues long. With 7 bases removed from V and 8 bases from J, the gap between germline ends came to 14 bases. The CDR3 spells CASTLPGRGYTF. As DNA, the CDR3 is TGTGCCAGCACCTTGCCCGGGAGAGGCTACACCTTC.